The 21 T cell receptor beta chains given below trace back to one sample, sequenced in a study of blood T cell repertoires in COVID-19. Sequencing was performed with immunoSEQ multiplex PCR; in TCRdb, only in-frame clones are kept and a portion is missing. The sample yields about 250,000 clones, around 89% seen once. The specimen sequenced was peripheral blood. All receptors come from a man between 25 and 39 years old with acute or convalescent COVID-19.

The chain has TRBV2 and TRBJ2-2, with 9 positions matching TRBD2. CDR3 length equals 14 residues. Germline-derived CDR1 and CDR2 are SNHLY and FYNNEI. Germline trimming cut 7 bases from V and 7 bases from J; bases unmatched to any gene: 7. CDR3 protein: CASKGRAGGGELFF. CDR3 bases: TGTGCCAGCAAGGGGAGAGCGGGAGGCGGGGAGCTGTTTTTT.

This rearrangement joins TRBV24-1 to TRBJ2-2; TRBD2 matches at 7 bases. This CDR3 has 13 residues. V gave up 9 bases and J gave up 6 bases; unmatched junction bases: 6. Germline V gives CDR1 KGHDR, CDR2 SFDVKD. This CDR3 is CATAGVWPGELFF. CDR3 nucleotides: TGTGCCACCGCGGGAGTGTGGCCCGGGGAGCTGTTTTTT.

CDR3 coding DNA: TGTGCCAGTAGACTACAGGGGTCCTACAATGAGCAGTTCTTC. It encodes CASRLQGSYNEQFF. V gene TRBV19 combines with J gene TRBJ2-1, with 7 bases lining up with TRBD1. After removal of 6 bases from V and 1 base from J, the junction contained 3 bases not matched to a gene. Germline V gene lookup returns CDR1 LNHDA and CDR2 SQIVND (reference sequence). CDR3 length: 14 amino acids.

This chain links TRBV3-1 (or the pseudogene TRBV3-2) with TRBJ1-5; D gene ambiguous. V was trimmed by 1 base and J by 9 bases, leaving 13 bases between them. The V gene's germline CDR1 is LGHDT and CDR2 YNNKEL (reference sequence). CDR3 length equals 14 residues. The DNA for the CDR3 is TGTGCCAGCAGCCAAGCCGCTGCGGGGAGGCCCCAGCATTTT. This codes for CASSQAAAGRPQHF.

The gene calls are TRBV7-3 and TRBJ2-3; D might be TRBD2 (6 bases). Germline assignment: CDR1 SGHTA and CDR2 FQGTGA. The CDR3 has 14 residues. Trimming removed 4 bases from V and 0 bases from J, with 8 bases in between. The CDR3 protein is CASSSGLSTDTQYF. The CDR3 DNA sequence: TGTGCCAGCAGCTCGGGACTCAGCACAGATACGCAGTATTTT.

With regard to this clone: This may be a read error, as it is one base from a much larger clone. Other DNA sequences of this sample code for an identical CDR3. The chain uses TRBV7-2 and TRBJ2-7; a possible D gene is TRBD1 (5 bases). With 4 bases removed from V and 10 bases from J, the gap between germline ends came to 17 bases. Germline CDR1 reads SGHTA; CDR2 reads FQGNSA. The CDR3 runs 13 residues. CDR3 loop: CASSSGGAPLQYF. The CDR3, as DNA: TGTGCCAGCAGCTCCGGTGGGGCCCCACTCCAGTACTTC. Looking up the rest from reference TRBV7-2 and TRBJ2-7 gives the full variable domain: GAGVSQSPSNKVTEKGKDVELRCDPISGHTALYWYRQSLGQGLEFLIYFQGNSAPDKSGLPSDRFSAERTGGSVSTLTIQRTQQEDSAVYLCASSSGGAPLQYFGPGTRLTVT.

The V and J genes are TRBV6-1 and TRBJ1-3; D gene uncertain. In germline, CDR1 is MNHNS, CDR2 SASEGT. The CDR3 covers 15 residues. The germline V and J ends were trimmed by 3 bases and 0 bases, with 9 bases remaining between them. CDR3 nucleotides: TGTGCCAGCAGTGATAGTCCGAGCTCTGGAAACACCATATATTTT. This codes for CASSDSPSSGNTIYF.

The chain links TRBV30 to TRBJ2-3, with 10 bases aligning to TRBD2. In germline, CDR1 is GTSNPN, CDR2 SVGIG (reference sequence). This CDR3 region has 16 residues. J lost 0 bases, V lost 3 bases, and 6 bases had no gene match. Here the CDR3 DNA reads TGTGCCTGGAGCCGGGGACTAGCGCTAAGCACAGATACGCAGTATTTT. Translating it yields CAWSRGLALSTDTQYF.

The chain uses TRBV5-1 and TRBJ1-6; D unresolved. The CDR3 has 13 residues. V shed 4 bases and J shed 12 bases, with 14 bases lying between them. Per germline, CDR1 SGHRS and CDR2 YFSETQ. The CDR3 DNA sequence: TGCGCCAGCAGCGCAGGTGGGTCAGGACCCCTCCACTTT. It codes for CASSAGGSGPLHF. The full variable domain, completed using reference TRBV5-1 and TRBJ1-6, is KAGVTQTPRYLIKTRGQQVTLSCSPISGHRSVSWYQQTPGQGLQFLFEYFSETQRNKGNFPGRFSGRQFSNSRSEMNVSTLELGDSALYLCASSAGGSGPLHFGNGTRLTVT.

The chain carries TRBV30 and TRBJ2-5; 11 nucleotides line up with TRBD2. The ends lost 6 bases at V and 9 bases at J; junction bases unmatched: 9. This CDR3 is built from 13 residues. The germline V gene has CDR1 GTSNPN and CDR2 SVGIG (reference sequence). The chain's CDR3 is CACPSSGGQSQYF. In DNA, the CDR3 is TGTGCCTGCCCATCTAGCGGGGGGCAGTCCCAGTACTTC.

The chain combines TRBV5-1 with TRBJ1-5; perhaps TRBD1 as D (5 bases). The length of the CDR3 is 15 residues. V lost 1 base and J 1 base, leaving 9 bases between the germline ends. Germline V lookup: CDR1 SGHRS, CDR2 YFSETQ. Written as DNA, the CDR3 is TGCGCCAGCAGCTTGCTCGGGGGAAGCAATCAGCCCCAGCATTTT. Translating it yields CASSLLGGSNQPQHF.

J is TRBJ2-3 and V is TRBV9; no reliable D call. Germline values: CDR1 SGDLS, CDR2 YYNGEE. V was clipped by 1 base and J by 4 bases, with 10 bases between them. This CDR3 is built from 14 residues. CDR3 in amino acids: CASSVHDWPDTQYF. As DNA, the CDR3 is TGTGCCAGCAGCGTACACGACTGGCCAGATACGCAGTATTTT. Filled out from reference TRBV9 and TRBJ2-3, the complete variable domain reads DSGVTQTPKHLITATGQRVTLRCSPRSGDLSVYWYQQSLDQGLQFLIQYYNGEERAKGNILERFSAQQFPDLHSELNLSSLELGDSALYFCASSVHDWPDTQYFGPGTRLTVL.

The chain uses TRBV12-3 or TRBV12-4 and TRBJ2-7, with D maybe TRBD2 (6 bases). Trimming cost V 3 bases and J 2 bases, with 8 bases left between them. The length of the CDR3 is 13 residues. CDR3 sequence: CASSLGGTYEQYF. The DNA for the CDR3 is TGTGCCAGCAGTTTGGGCGGGACCTACGAGCAGTACTTC.

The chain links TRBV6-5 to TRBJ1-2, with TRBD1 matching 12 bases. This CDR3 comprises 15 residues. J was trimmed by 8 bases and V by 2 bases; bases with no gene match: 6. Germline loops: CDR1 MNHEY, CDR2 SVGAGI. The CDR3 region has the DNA TGTGCCAGCAGTTACGATGGGACAGGGGGCCGCGGCTACACCTTC. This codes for CASSYDGTGGRGYTF.

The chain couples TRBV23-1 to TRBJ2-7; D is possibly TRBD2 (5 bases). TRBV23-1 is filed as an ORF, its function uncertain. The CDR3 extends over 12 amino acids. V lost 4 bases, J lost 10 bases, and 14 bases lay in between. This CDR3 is CASSPPRGRQYF. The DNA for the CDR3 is TGCGCCAGCAGTCCTCCTCGTGGGAGACAGTACTTC.

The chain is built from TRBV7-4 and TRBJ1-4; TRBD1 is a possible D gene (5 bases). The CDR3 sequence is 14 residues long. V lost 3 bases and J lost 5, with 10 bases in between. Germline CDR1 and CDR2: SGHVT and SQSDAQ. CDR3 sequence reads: CASSLQGFNEKLFF. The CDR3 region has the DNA TGTGCCAGCAGCTTGCAGGGTTTCAATGAAAAACTGTTTTTT.

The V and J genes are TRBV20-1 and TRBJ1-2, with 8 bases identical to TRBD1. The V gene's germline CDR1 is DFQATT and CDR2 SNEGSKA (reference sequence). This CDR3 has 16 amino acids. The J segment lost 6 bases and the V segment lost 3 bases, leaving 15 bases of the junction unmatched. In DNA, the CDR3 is TGCAGTGCTAGTCGACCCGGACAGGGCGGCGTAAATGGCTACACCTTC. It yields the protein CSASRPGQGGVNGYTF.

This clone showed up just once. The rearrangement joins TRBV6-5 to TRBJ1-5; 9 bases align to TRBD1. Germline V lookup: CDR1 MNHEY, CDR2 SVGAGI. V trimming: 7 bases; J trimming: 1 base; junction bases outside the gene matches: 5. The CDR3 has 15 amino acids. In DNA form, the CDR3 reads TGTGCCAGCACCTCAGACAGGGGGAGCAATCAGCCCCAGCATTTT. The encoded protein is CASTSDRGSNQPQHF.

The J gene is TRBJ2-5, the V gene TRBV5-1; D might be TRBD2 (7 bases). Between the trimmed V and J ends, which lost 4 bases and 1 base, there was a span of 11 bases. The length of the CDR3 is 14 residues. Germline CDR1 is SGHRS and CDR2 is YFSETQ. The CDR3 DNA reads TGCGCCAGCAGCACGCGGGGGCTCCAAGAGACCCAGTACTTC. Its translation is CASSTRGLQETQYF.

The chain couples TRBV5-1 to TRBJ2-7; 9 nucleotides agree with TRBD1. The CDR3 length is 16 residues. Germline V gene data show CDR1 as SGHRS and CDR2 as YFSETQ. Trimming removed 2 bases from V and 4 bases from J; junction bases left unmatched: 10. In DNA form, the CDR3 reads TGCGCCAGCAGCTTACCGTTAGGGACAGGGTCTTACGAGCAGTACTTC. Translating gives CASSLPLGTGSYEQYF. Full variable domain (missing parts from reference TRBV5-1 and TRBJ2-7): KAGVTQTPRYLIKTRGQQVTLSCSPISGHRSVSWYQQTPGQGLQFLFEYFSETQRNKGNFPGRFSGRQFSNSRSEMNVSTLELGDSALYLCASSLPLGTGSYEQYFGPGTRLTVT.

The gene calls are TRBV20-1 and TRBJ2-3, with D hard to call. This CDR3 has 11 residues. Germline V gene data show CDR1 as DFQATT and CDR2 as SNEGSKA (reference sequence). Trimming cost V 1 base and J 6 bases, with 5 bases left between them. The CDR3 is CSARVTDTQYF. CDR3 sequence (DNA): TGCAGTGCTAGAGTGACTGATACGCAGTATTTT.